This T cell receptor beta chain was captured by sequencing in a study of blood T cell repertoires in COVID-19. This CDR3 spans 17 amino acids. The germline V gene encodes CDR1 SGHTA and CDR2 FQGNSA. V dropped 5 bases and J dropped 6; count of bases not matched to a gene: 11. Produced via immunoSEQ multiplex PCR; TCRdb's table is partial and in-frame only. The sample lists a few hundred thousand clones, around 87% occurring once. The sequenced sample consisted of peripheral blood. The clonotype was recovered from a man in his sixties with acute or convalescent COVID-19. This chain joins TRBV7-2 and TRBJ2-3, with 13 bases that match TRBD2. The CDR3 loop reads CASSPRTSGGGMDTQYF. The CDR3 DNA reads TGTGCCAGCAGCCCCCGGACTAGCGGGGGAGGGATGGATACGCAGTATTTT.